This T cell receptor beta chain was recorded in a study of cytomegalovirus exposure and HLA in healthy donors. In germline, CDR1 is SGHDT, CDR2 YYEEEE. Trimming pared 0 bases from V and 4 bases from J, leaving 9 bases between. The CDR3 has 14 residues. PCR used 60 Vbeta primers and 13 Jbeta primers. Produced via immunoSEQ multiplex PCR; TCRdb's table is partial and in-frame only. This sample has approximately 150,000 clones, with over 60% found just once. The rearrangement uses TRBV5-6 and TRBJ2-3; D is perhaps TRBD1 (6 bases). The sequence came from a man aged 40-55 years in good health and CMV-seropositive. Material: PBMCs. The CDR3 here is CASSLEQGADTQYF. The DNA for the CDR3 is TGTGCCAGCAGCTTGGAACAGGGCGCAGATACGCAGTATTTT.